This T cell receptor (beta chain) came from a study of T cells in Graves' hyperthyroidism and ophthalmopathy. Broader study findings: Ophthalmopathy was distinguished from stable hyperthyroidism by 13 V-J signatures.

This clonotype was observed a few times. No antigen is known for it. Germline values: CDR1 SQVTM, CDR2 ANQGSEA. The V and J ends lost 4 bases and 2 bases, in that order; junction bases with no gene match: 7. This CDR3 spans 15 amino acids. TCR beta CDR3 sequences were amplified from RNA transcripts. The HTBI set primed first-round TCR CDR3 RT-PCR. TCRdb re-called the multiplex PCR reads through MiXCR, storing one row per CDR3 protein. The table has some 760,000 distinct CDR3 sequences, around 13% seen once. A lack of ophthalmopathy progression within 18 months defined stable Graves' hyperthyroidism. Uncontrolled infection, other autoimmune disease, pregnancy or lactation excluded patients.

The source material was blood. The TCR sequence derives from a woman younger than 35 with Graves' hyperthyroidism. The V gene is TRBV29-1, the J gene TRBJ2-7; 11 bases align to TRBD2. The CDR3 protein is CSVAHLAGGPYEQYF. CDR3 DNA: TGCAGCGTTGCCCACCTAGCGGGAGGACCCTACGAGCAGTACTTC.